This T cell receptor beta chain appears in the sequencing data of a study of cytomegalovirus exposure and HLA in healthy donors. This PCR relied on a set of 60 Vbeta primers and 13 Jbeta primers. Clones were sequenced by immunoSEQ multiplex PCR, and TCRdb holds only the in-frame ones, with some missing. The sample yields 150,000 to 200,000 clones, 70% to 85% seen once. This sequence originates from a man between 18 and 29 years old in good health and CMV-seronegative. The source material was PBMCs.

CDR3 region: CASSLYLAADNEQFF. The CDR3 DNA reads as TGCGCCAGCAGCTTGTACCTAGCGGCGGACAATGAGCAGTTCTTC. The V and J genes are TRBV5-1 and TRBJ2-1; 7 bases fit TRBD2. Germline assignment: CDR1 SGHRS and CDR2 YFSETQ. V lost 1 base and J lost 5; bases outside the gene matches: 6. This CDR3 region has 15 residues.